This TCR beta chain was sequenced in a study of cytomegalovirus exposure and HLA in healthy donors. The study ran its PCR with 60 Vbeta and 13 Jbeta primers. Assay: immunoSEQ multiplex PCR; the TCRdb copy retains only in-frame clones and omits some. The sample lists approximately 190,000 clones, 78% occurring once. Points on this clone: Its cognate antigen is unknown.

This CDR3 region has 15 residues. The trim removed 5 bases at V and 5 bases at J, leaving 7 bases unmatched. CDR1 and CDR2 (germline): SGHTA, FQGNSA. Study observations and caveats: Prediction of most subjects' HLA-A and HLA-B alleles by TCR beta sequences was reportedly accurate.

This sequence originates from a woman aged 25 to 39 in good health and CMV-seropositive. Sequenced sample: PBMCs. The rearrangement links TRBV7-2 to TRBJ2-1; 9 positions agree with TRBD2. The CDR3 region has the DNA TGTGCCAGCAGCCTACGGGTAGCGGGGGACAATGAGCAGTTCTTC. Protein: CASSLRVAGDNEQFF.